This T cell receptor beta chain originates from a study of long-term antiretroviral therapy in people with HIV. Findings of the study overall: There were no data on ART adherence, viral resistance or therapy changes, a gap that limits inferences about post-ART repertoire changes.

With regard to this clone: Its antigen is unknown.

This was the immunoSEQ v3.0 assay at survey level. TCRdb keeps only in-frame clones here, not all; method: immunoSEQ multiplex PCR. The sample consists of more than 25,000 clones, over 90% of them appearing once. The CDR3 covers 12 residues. The V gene lost 2 bases and the J gene lost 5 bases, with 4 bases spanning the gap. The germline V gene encodes CDR1 MNHEY and CDR2 SMNVEV (reference sequence). The rearrangement joins TRBV27 to TRBJ2-1; D is ambiguous. Sample: unsorted PBMCs, taken about 6.5 years after starting antiretroviral therapy. The TCR was taken from a woman between 35 and 50 years old with HIV. Here the CDR3 DNA reads TGTGCCAGCAGTTTAAAGGACAATGAGCAGTTCTTC. As protein: CASSLKDNEQFF.